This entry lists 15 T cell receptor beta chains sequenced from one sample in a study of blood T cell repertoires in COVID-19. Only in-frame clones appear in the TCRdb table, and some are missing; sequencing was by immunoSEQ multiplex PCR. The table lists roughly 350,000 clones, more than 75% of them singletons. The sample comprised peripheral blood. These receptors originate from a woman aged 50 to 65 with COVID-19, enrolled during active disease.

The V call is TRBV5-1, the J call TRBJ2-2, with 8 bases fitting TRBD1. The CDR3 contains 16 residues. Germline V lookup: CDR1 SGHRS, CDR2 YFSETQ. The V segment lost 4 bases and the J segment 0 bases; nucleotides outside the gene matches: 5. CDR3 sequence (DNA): TGCGCCAGCAGCGTATGGGACAGGACGAACACCGGGGAGCTGTTTTTT. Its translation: CASSVWDRTNTGELFF.

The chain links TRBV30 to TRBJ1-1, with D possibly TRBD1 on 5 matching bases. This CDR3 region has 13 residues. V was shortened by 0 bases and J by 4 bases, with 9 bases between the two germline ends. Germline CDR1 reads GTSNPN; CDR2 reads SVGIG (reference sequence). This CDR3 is CAWSVAGITEAFF. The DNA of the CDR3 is TGTGCCTGGAGTGTAGCAGGGATCACTGAAGCTTTCTTT.

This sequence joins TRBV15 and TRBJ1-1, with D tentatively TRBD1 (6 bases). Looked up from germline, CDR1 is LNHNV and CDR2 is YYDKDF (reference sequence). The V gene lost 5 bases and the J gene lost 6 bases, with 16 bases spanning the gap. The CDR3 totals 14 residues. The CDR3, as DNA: TGTGCCACCAGCGCTACCCGGGACAATCCTGAAGCTTTCTTT. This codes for CATSATRDNPEAFF.

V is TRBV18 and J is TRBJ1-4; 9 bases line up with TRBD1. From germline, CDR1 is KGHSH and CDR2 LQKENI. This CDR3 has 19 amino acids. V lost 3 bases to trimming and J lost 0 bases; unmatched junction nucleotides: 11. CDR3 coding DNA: TGTGCCAGCTCACCTCCGGGACAGGGAGCGGGGTCAACTAATGAAAAACTGTTTTTT. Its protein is CASSPPGQGAGSTNEKLFF.

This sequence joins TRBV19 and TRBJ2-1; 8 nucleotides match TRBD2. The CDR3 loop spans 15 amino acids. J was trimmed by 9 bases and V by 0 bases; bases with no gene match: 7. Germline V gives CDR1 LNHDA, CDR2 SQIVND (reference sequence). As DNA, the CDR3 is TGTGCCAGTAGTATAGAGGGAAGCGGGAGCGGTGAGCAGTTCTTC. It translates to CASSIEGSGSGEQFF.

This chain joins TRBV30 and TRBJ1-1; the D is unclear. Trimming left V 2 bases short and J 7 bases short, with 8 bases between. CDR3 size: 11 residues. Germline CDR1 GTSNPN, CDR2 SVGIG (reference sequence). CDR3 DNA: TGTGCCTGGAGTAATCGGGATGAAGCTTTCTTT. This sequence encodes CAWSNRDEAFF.

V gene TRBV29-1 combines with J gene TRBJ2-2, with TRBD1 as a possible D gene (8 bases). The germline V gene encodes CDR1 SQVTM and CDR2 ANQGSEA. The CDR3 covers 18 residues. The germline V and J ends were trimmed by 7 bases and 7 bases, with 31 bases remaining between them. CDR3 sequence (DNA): TGCAGCGCCAGCCGGGGCGGGAGACGGCAGGGGGCAATCGGGGAGCTGTTTTTT. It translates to CSASRGGRRQGAIGELFF.

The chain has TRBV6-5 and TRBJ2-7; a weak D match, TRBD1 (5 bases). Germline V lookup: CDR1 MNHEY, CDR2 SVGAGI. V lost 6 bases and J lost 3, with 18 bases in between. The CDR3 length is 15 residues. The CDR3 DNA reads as TGTGCCAGCAGGCCAGGGCCGCTTCGCTTCTACGAGCAGTACTTC. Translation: CASRPGPLRFYEQYF.

In DNA, the CDR3 is TGTGCCAGCAGGACCGGGGTTGGACAGTTAGGTCGAGGCGAGCAGTACTTC. It encodes CASRTGVGQLGRGEQYF. This chain uses TRBV5-8 with TRBJ2-7; tentative D call: TRBD1 (6 bases). CDR1 is SGHTS, CDR2 YDEGEE, per germline. V lost 5 bases and J lost 6, with 27 bases in between. The CDR3 runs 17 residues.

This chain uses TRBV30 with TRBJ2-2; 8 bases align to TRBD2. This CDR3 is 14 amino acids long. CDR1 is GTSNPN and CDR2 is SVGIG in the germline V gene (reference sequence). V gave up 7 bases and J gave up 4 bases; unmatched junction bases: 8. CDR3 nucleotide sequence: TGTGCCTTACGAGCGGGGGAAACCACCGGGGAGCTGTTTTTT. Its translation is CALRAGETTGELFF. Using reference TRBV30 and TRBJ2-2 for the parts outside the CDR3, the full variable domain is SQTIHQWPATLVQPVGSPLSLECTVEGTSNPNLYWYRQAAGRGLQLLFYSVGIGQISSEVPQNLSASRPQDRQFILSSKKLLLSDSGFYLCALRAGETTGELFFGEGSRLTVL.

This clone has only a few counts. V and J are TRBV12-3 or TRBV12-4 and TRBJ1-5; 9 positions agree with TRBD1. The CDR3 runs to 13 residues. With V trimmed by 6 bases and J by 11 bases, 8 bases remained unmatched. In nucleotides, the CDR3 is TGTGCCAGCAGAGGACAGGGGATCATGGCCCAGCATTTT. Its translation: CASRGQGIMAQHF.

The CDR3 nucleotides are TGTGCCAGCAGATTTACAGGGGGTATGAACACTGAAGCTTTCTTT. Translating gives CASRFTGGMNTEAFF. The V and J genes are TRBV7-2 and TRBJ1-1, with 8 nucleotides matching TRBD1. Germline V gene data show CDR1 as SGHTA and CDR2 as FQGNSA. This CDR3 region has 15 residues. The J segment lost 0 bases and the V segment lost 6 bases, leaving 6 bases of the junction unmatched.

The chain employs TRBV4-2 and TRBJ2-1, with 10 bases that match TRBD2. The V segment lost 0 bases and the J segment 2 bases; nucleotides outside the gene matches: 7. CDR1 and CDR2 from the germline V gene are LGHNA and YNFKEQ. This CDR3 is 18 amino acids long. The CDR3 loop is CASSQDPSGSSAYNEQFF. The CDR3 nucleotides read TGTGCCAGCAGCCAAGACCCTAGCGGGAGTTCGGCCTACAATGAGCAGTTCTTC.

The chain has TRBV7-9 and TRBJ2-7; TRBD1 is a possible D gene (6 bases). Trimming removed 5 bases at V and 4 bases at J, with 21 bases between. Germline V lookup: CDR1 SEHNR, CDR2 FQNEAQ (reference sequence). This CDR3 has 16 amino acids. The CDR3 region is CASSPPSDRLKYEQYF. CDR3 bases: TGTGCCAGCAGCCCCCCCTCCGACAGGTTGAAATACGAGCAGTACTTC.

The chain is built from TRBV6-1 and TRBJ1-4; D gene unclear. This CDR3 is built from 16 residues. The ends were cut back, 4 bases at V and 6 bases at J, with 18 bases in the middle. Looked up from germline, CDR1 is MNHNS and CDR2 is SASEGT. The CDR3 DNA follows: TGTGCCAGCAGTGGGAGCCAGGCGGGTTCGCATGAAAAACTGTTTTTT. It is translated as CASSGSQAGSHEKLFF.